This T cell receptor (beta chain) was profiled in a study of blood T cell repertoires in COVID-19. Study context: There were acute and convalescent COVID-19 samples, and they came from the United States, Italy and Spain. T cells, B-cell-depleted T cells, or PBMCs provided the cDNA or gDNA that served as material.

As originally analysed: The assay estimated nucleated cells by amplifying reference gene primers. Sequencing was performed with immunoSEQ multiplex PCR; in TCRdb, only in-frame clones are kept and a portion is missing. The D gene and trimming were derived from the DNA, and the V and J assignments and clone size from that table. The sample includes under 300,000 clones, roughly nine tenths seen only once; the top ten take 6.2%. The CDR3 has 16 residues. Trimming shortened V by 0 bases and J by 3 bases, and 15 bases separated the two germline ends. The V gene's germline CDR1 is MGHRA and CDR2 YSYEKL. Sequenced input: peripheral blood. The chain couples TRBV4-1 to TRBJ2-7; D call uncertain. This receptor was taken from a man in his sixties with acute or convalescent COVID-19. As DNA, the CDR3 is TGCGCCAGCAGCCAAGATGCGGCTAGTACCCTCTACGAGCAGTACTTC. This gives the protein CASSQDAASTLYEQYF.